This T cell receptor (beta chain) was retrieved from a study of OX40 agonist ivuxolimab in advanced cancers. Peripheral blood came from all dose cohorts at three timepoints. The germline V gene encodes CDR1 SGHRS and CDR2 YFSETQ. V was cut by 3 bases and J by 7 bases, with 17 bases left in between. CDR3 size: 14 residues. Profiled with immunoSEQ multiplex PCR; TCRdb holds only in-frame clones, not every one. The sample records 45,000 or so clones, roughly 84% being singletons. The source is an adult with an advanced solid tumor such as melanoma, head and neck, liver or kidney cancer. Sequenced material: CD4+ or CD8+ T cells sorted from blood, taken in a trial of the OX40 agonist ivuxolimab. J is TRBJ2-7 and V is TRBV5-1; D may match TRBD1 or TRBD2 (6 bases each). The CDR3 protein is CASSYGPGAGEQYF. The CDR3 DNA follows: TGCGCCAGCAGCTATGGCCCGGGGGCGGGGGAGCAGTACTTC.